These 20 T cell receptor beta chains came from one sample sequenced in a study of blood T cell repertoires in COVID-19. Clones were read by immunoSEQ multiplex PCR, and TCRdb kept only the in-frame ones, dropping some. The sample has about 120,000 clones, approximately 87% seen once; the top ten hold 7.5% to 9%. The specimen was peripheral blood. These receptors all come from a man in his 70s who had recovered from COVID-19.

The V and J genes are TRBV28 and TRBJ2-2; 8 nucleotides match TRBD2. The length of the CDR3 is 17 residues. After removal of 8 bases from V and 5 bases from J, the junction contained 16 bases not matched to a gene. Germline V gene sequence: CDR1 MDHEN, CDR2 SYDVKM. For the CDR3, the DNA is TGTGCCAGCTATAGGGGGAGAGCGGGAGCGGGGACCGGGGAGCTGTTTTTT. This sequence encodes CASYRGRAGAGTGELFF.

The rearrangement uses TRBV5-1 and TRBJ1-5, with D perhaps matching TRBD1 (5 bases). The V and J ends lost 4 bases and 2 bases respectively, with 13 bases between them. This CDR3 comprises 15 residues. The germline V gene has CDR1 SGHRS and CDR2 YFSETQ. In nucleotides, the CDR3 is TGCGCCAGCAGCCTCCAGGGTGGTGGCAATCAGCCCCAGCATTTT. Amino acids: CASSLQGGGNQPQHF.

This chain joins TRBV7-8 and TRBJ2-2, with D unresolved. This CDR3 contains 14 residues. Per the germline V gene, CDR1 is SGHVS and CDR2 is FQNEAQ. V was shortened by 1 base and J by 1 base, with 4 bases between the two germline ends. CDR3 sequence: CASSLVKNTGELFF. In nucleotides, the CDR3 is TGTGCCAGCAGCTTAGTCAAGAACACCGGGGAGCTGTTTTTT.

In nucleotides, the CDR3 is TGTGCCAGCAGCTTACGGGACTCACAAGAGACCCAGTACTTC. It codes for CASSLRDSQETQYF. The chain is built from TRBV11-1 and TRBJ2-5; D possibly corresponds to TRBD2 (6 bases). V was trimmed by 2 bases and J by 2 bases, leaving 9 bases between them. CDR3 size: 14 residues. Germline values: CDR1 SGHAT, CDR2 FQDESV (reference sequence).

This rearrangement joins TRBV15 to TRBJ2-1, with 12 bases fitting TRBD2. Germline assignment: CDR1 LNHNV and CDR2 YYDKDF (reference sequence). This CDR3 is 14 amino acids long. After removal of 5 bases from V and 7 bases from J, the junction contained 3 bases not matched to a gene. The CDR3 region has the DNA TGTGCCACCAGCCGGACTAGCGGGATAAATGAGCAGTTCTTC. Translating gives CATSRTSGINEQFF.

On this clone: The identical CDR3 is also encoded by other nucleotide sequences in the sample. In DNA, the CDR3 is TGTGCCAGCAGCCAGTCGGGGGCAGATACGCAGTATTTT. Translating gives CASSQSGADTQYF. The V and J genes are TRBV3-1 (or the pseudogene TRBV3-2) and TRBJ2-3; possibly TRBD2 for D (6 bases). Germline loops: CDR1 LGHDT, CDR2 YNNKEL (reference sequence). Deletions cut 3 bases from V and 4 bases from J, with 8 bases between. The CDR3 runs 13 residues.

The rearrangement uses TRBV7-6 and TRBJ1-1; 9 bases agree with TRBD1. V shed 5 bases and J 1 base; nucleotides not matched to a gene: 8. CDR3 length equals 16 residues. Germline V lookup: CDR1 SGHVS, CDR2 FNYEAQ. This CDR3 reads CASSPLVGQGNTEAFF. CDR3 sequence (DNA): TGTGCCAGCAGCCCTCTGGTGGGACAGGGGAACACTGAAGCTTTCTTT. The variable domain in full, with the rest retrieved from reference TRBV7-6 and TRBJ1-1, is GAGVSQSPRYKVTKRGQDVALRCDPISGHVSLYWYRQALGQGPEFLTYFNYEAQQDKSGLPNDRFSAERPEGSISTLTIQRTEQRDSAMYRCASSPLVGQGNTEAFFGQGTRLTVV.

This chain connects TRBV5-1 to TRBJ2-3, with 14 bases identical to TRBD2. CDR1 SGHRS and CDR2 YFSETQ come from the germline V gene. The CDR3 length is 18 residues. The trim removed 3 bases at V and 7 bases at J, leaving 13 bases unmatched. The CDR3 coding sequence is TGCGCCAGCAGCTCGGGACTAGCGGGGGAGTGGGCCACTAATACGCAGTATTTT. Translated: CASSSGLAGEWATNTQYF.

The chain links TRBV19 to TRBJ1-1; tentative D call: TRBD1 (5 bases). Germline CDR1 and CDR2: LNHDA and SQIVND (reference sequence). Trimming removed 3 bases from V and 0 bases from J, with 17 bases in between. The CDR3 covers 17 residues. As DNA, the CDR3 is TGTGCCAGTAGTATGGTAGGCAGGGTGTCCATGAACACTGAAGCTTTCTTT. It encodes CASSMVGRVSMNTEAFF. Together with reference TRBV19 and TRBJ1-1, the CDR3 gives the full variable domain: DGGITQSPKYLFRKEGQNVTLSCEQNLNHDAMYWYRQDPGQGLRLIYYSQIVNDFQKGDIAEGYSVSREKKESFPLTVTSAQKNPTAFYLCASSMVGRVSMNTEAFFGQGTRLTVV.

V and J are TRBV30 and TRBJ1-1; no clear D gene. Germline-derived CDR1 and CDR2 are GTSNPN and SVGIG (reference sequence). Trimming took 4 bases from V and 2 from J, leaving 5 bases between them. This CDR3 spans 11 amino acids. In nucleotides, the CDR3 is TGTGCCTGGAACACCAACACTGAAGCTTTCTTT. Protein product: CAWNTNTEAFF. Variable domain in full (rest from reference TRBV30 and TRBJ1-1): SQTIHQWPATLVQPVGSPLSLECTVEGTSNPNLYWYRQAAGRGLQLLFYSVGIGQISSEVPQNLSASRPQDRQFILSSKKLLLSDSGFYLCAWNTNTEAFFGQGTRLTVV.

The CDR3 sequence: CASSRNPPTLLGTEAFF. CDR3 nucleotide sequence: TGTGCCAGCAGCCGAAACCCTCCGACACTTTTGGGTACTGAAGCTTTCTTT. The V gene is TRBV7-3, the J gene TRBJ1-1; D remains ambiguous. V was shortened by 5 bases and J by 5 bases, with 24 bases between the two germline ends. Germline CDR1 SGHTA, CDR2 FQGTGA. The CDR3 spans 17 residues.

The V call is TRBV7-2, the J call TRBJ1-2; 9 bases agree with TRBD1. This CDR3 spans 14 amino acids. V lost 6 bases and J lost 5; bases outside the gene matches: 7. CDR1 and CDR2 (germline): SGHTA, FQGNSA. CDR3 in amino acids: CASRGQGFDYGYTF. The CDR3 nucleotides are TGTGCCAGCAGAGGACAGGGGTTCGATTATGGCTACACCTTC.

The V and J genes are TRBV28 and TRBJ1-1, with TRBD1 matching over 9 bases. Germline assignment: CDR1 MDHEN and CDR2 SYDVKM. Unmatched junction bases numbered 7, after V lost 4 bases and J lost 4 bases. The CDR3 has 15 amino acids. Here the CDR3 reads CASSSQGAGGTEAFF. The CDR3 coding sequence is TGTGCCAGCAGTTCACAGGGGGCAGGGGGCACTGAAGCTTTCTTT.

The chain carries TRBV30 and TRBJ1-5; D call uncertain. There are 15 residues in the CDR3. Germline V gene lookup returns CDR1 GTSNPN and CDR2 SVGIG (reference sequence). Deletions cut 2 bases from V and 0 bases from J, with 11 bases between. The CDR3: CAWSNTTSSNQPQHF. DNA of the CDR3: TGTGCCTGGAGTAACACTACTTCTAGCAATCAGCCCCAGCATTTT.

Only one count was recorded for this clone. This chain uses TRBV13 with TRBJ1-2, with D uncertain. Germline V gene lookup returns CDR1 PRHDT and CDR2 FYEKMQ (reference sequence). The CDR3 runs to 13 residues. Between the trimmed V and J ends, which lost 5 bases and 8 bases, there was a span of 15 bases. This CDR3 reads CASSLDSQRGYTF. Written as DNA, the CDR3 is TGTGCCAGCAGCCTGGATTCCCAGCGGGGCTACACCTTC.

This rearrangement joins TRBV6-2 or TRBV6-3 to TRBJ2-3, with 10 bases identical to TRBD2. V lost 6 bases and J lost 0; bases outside the gene matches: 9. The CDR3 contains 17 residues. Germline CDR1 reads MNHEY; CDR2 reads SVGEGT. The CDR3 sequence: CASSLRLAGSSTDTQYF. The CDR3 nucleotides are TGTGCCAGCAGCCTTAGACTAGCGGGCTCTAGCACAGATACGCAGTATTTT.

V is TRBV6-5 and J is TRBJ1-1, with no clear D. This CDR3 has 15 residues. Germline V gives CDR1 MNHEY, CDR2 SVGAGI. Trimming removed 7 bases from V and 4 bases from J, with 19 bases in between. The CDR3 DNA reads as TGTGCCAGCACCACAGAGGGAGGCTTGATCACTGAAGCTTTCTTT. It specifies CASTTEGGLITEAFF.

This clone was picked up one time. This chain uses TRBV5-6 with TRBJ2-3; a weak D match, TRBD2 (5 bases). Germline CDR1 is SGHDT and CDR2 is YYEEEE. The CDR3 covers 13 residues. Trimming shortened V by 4 bases and J by 6 bases, and 12 bases separated the two germline ends. The CDR3 nucleotides read TGTGCCAGCAGCCTTCTAGCCGCGGATACGCAGTATTTT. Translated, it gives CASSLLAADTQYF.

This chain uses TRBV21-1 with TRBJ1-6; the table gives TRBD1 as D, unverified against the DNA. TRBV21-1 is noted as a pseudogene. The CDR3 is 15 residues long. The CDR3 DNA is TGTGCCAGCAGCACACCGAAGACAGGGAGTTCACCCCTCCACTTT. Its translation is CASSTPKTGSSPLHF.

V is TRBV11-2 and J is TRBJ2-1; D may be TRBD2 (5 bases). The germline V gene encodes CDR1 SGHAT and CDR2 FQNNGV. V was trimmed by 2 bases and J by 8 bases, leaving 16 bases between them. The CDR3 totals 15 residues. The CDR3 region has the DNA TGTGCCAGCAGCTTACGTACTAGAGTCTTAGATGAGCAGTTCTTC. It encodes CASSLRTRVLDEQFF.